These 19 T cell receptor beta chains originate from one sample sequenced in a study of shared clonotypes between healthy human individuals. Cells designated naive CD8 were CD45RO-negative and were positively selected for CCR7, with terminally differentiated effector memory CD45RA+ cells excluded. The repertoire was sequenced with immunoSEQ multiplex PCR; TCRdb's copy has only in-frame clones and lacks some. Among about 2.1 million clones listed, about 92% were seen once. Material for sequencing was naive CD8+ T cells from PBMCs. The source of these receptors is a man aged 18-30 years in good health. Some clones in this sample may be carry-over from other donors' samples.

The chain combines TRBV9 with TRBJ2-2; 7 nucleotides align to TRBD1. Germline trimming cut 9 bases from V and 2 bases from J; bases unmatched to any gene: 4. CDR3 size: 13 residues. The germline gives CDR1 SGDLS, CDR2 YYNGEE. The CDR3 loop reads CATQGDNTGELFF. The CDR3 DNA reads TGTGCCACCCAGGGGGATAACACCGGGGAGCTGTTTTTT.

The V call is TRBV6-1, the J call TRBJ2-1; no clear D gene. The CDR3 is 15 residues long. Germline CDR1 and CDR2: MNHNS and SASEGT. Trimming pared 3 bases from V and 6 bases from J, leaving 15 bases between. The CDR3 DNA sequence: TGTGCCAGCAGTGATGGCACCCTAGTTACCAATGAGCAGTTCTTC. This translates into CASSDGTLVTNEQFF.

Turning to this clone: One junction end disagrees with the germline gene, perhaps due to a read error. The gene calls are TRBV7-8 and TRBJ2-7; a weak D match, TRBD2 (5 bases). Germline V gene sequence: CDR1 SGHVS, CDR2 FQNEAQ. The CDR3 spans 14 residues. CDR3 protein: CASSLSRASHEQYF. The CDR3 bases are TGTGCCAGCAGCTTATCGAGGGCCTCCCACGAGCAGTACTTC. Looking up the rest from reference TRBV7-8 and TRBJ2-7 gives the full variable domain: GAGVSQSPRYKVAKRGQDVALRCDPISGHVSLFWYQQALGQGPEFLTYFQNEAQLDKSGLPSDRFFAERPEGSVSTLKIQRTQQEDSAVYLCASSLSRASHEQYFGPGTRLTVT.

This chain links TRBV4-3 with TRBJ2-7; TRBD2 matches 11 bases. Per the germline V gene, CDR1 is LGHNA and CDR2 is YSLEER. The CDR3 runs 16 residues. The V segment lost 3 bases and the J segment 6 bases; nucleotides outside the gene matches: 10. CDR3 protein: CASSQGLAGGRGEQYF. CDR3 nucleotide sequence: TGCGCCAGCAGCCAGGGGCTAGCGGGAGGAAGGGGCGAGCAGTACTTC.

The V call is TRBV6-1, the J call TRBJ2-1, with TRBD2 matching 9 bases. The germline V gene encodes CDR1 MNHNS and CDR2 SASEGT. The CDR3 is 14 residues long. Trimming removed 4 bases from V and 5 bases from J; junction bases left unmatched: 3. The CDR3 DNA reads as TGTGCCAGCAGTGTGACTAGCGGACACAATGAGCAGTTCTTC. Amino acids: CASSVTSGHNEQFF.

The chain links TRBV19 to TRBJ1-1; D perhaps matches TRBD1 (5 bases). This CDR3 comprises 15 residues. The germline V gene has CDR1 LNHDA and CDR2 SQIVND (reference sequence). The germline V and J ends were trimmed by 3 bases and 0 bases, with 11 bases remaining between them. This CDR3 is CASSIYGGLNTEAFF. The CDR3 DNA reads as TGTGCCAGTAGTATTTACGGGGGGTTGAACACTGAAGCTTTCTTT. Filled out from reference TRBV19 and TRBJ1-1, the complete variable domain reads DGGITQSPKYLFRKEGQNVTLSCEQNLNHDAMYWYRQDPGQGLRLIYYSQIVNDFQKGDIAEGYSVSREKKESFPLTVTSAQKNPTAFYLCASSIYGGLNTEAFFGQGTRLTVV.

This chain links TRBV27 with TRBJ1-4, with a weak D call TRBD1 (6 bases). This CDR3 is 17 amino acids long. V gave up 2 bases and J gave up 0 bases, with 13 bases separating them. The germline CDR1 and CDR2 sequences are MNHEY and SMNVEV (reference sequence). The chain's CDR3 is CASSLPGQHATNEKLFF. The CDR3 bases are TGTGCCAGCAGTTTACCGGGACAACATGCAACTAATGAAAAACTGTTTTTT.

The V and J genes are TRBV7-3 and TRBJ2-1, with 7 nucleotides matching TRBD1. The CDR3 covers 18 residues. Trimming took 1 base from V and 2 from J; bases not matched to a gene: 11. CDR1 is SGHTA, CDR2 FQGTGA, per germline. The CDR3 here is CASSLMGLDRVTYNEQFF. CDR3 in DNA: TGTGCCAGCAGCTTAATGGGTCTCGACAGGGTCACCTACAATGAGCAGTTCTTC. Based on the CDR3 plus reference TRBV7-3 and TRBJ2-1, the full variable domain is GAGVSQTPSNKVTEKGKYVELRCDPISGHTALYWYRQSLGQGPEFLIYFQGTGAADDSGLPNDRFFAVRPEGSVSTLKIQRTERGDSAVYLCASSLMGLDRVTYNEQFFGPGTRLTVL.

Here the CDR3 DNA reads TGTGCCAGCAGTTGGACTAGCGGGAGAGGGTGGGAGCAGTTCTTC. It yields the protein CASSWTSGRGWEQFF. The chain carries TRBV2 and TRBJ2-1, with 13 bases that match TRBD2. Germline CDR1 and CDR2: SNHLY and FYNNEI. The CDR3 consists of 15 residues. With V trimmed by 5 bases and J by 10 bases, 8 bases remained unmatched. Full variable domain (rest looked up from reference TRBV2 and TRBJ2-1): EPEVTQTPSHQVTQMGQEVILRCVPISNHLYFYWYRQILGQKVEFLVSFYNNEISEKSEIFDDQFSVERPDGSNFTLKIRSTKLEDSAMYFCASSWTSGRGWEQFFGPGTRLTVL.

This clone was seen a single time. The rearrangement joins TRBV9 to TRBJ1-3; D gene uncertain. Germline assignment: CDR1 SGDLS and CDR2 YYNGEE. CDR3 length: 15 amino acids. The V gene lost 3 bases and the J gene lost 2 bases, with 12 bases spanning the gap. This CDR3 is CASSAGGAPGNTIYF. The CDR3 DNA reads as TGTGCCAGCAGCGCCGGTGGAGCCCCTGGAAACACCATATATTTT.

The chain recombines TRBV19 with TRBJ2-1, with D uncertain. This CDR3 is 14 amino acids long. Germline V gene data show CDR1 as LNHDA and CDR2 as SQIVND (reference sequence). The V end lost 5 bases, the J end lost 4 bases, and 12 bases lay between the germline ends. The CDR3 spells CASSEENLYNEQFF. The CDR3 nucleotides read TGTGCCAGTAGTGAGGAGAATTTATACAATGAGCAGTTCTTC.

For this clone: Other DNA variants within this sample encode the same CDR3. The chain uses TRBV27 and TRBJ1-5; D remains ambiguous. Germline V gene data show CDR1 as MNHEY and CDR2 as SMNVEV (reference sequence). The length of the CDR3 is 12 residues. Trimming pared 4 bases from V and 4 bases from J, leaving 5 bases between. CDR3 DNA: TGTGCCAGCAGTTCATTAAATCAGCCCCAGCATTTT. Translated: CASSSLNQPQHF.

This chain uses TRBV6-1 with TRBJ2-7; 7 bases are a match to TRBD2. Germline trimming cut 6 bases from V and 6 bases from J; bases unmatched to any gene: 5. CDR1 is MNHNS, CDR2 SASEGT, per germline. The CDR3 consists of 12 residues. CDR3 bases: TGTGCCAGCAGGGGACTATCTCTCGAGCAGTACTTC. As protein: CASRGLSLEQYF.

The chain recombines TRBV29-1 with TRBJ1-2; no clear D gene. CDR1 SQVTM and CDR2 ANQGSEA come from the germline V gene. V was trimmed by 0 bases and J by 8 bases, leaving 16 bases between them. This CDR3 comprises 14 residues. For the CDR3, the DNA is TGCAGCGTTGAAGATCTTAGAGGGTCAGAGGGCTACACCTTC. The encoded protein is CSVEDLRGSEGYTF. The whole variable domain, filled in from reference TRBV29-1 and TRBJ1-2, reads SAVISQKPSRDICQRGTSLTIQCQVDSQVTMMFWYRQQPGQSLTLIATANQGSEATYESGFVIDKFPISRPNLTFSTLTVSNMSPEDSSIYLCSVEDLRGSEGYTFGSGTRLTVV.

The rearrangement links TRBV11-2 to TRBJ2-1; D perhaps matches TRBD2 (5 bases). Between the trimmed V and J ends, which lost 4 bases and 3 bases, there was a span of 13 bases. The CDR3 covers 15 residues. Per germline, CDR1 SGHAT and CDR2 FQNNGV. CDR3 amino acids: CASSSSGSFYNEQFF. The DNA for the CDR3 is TGTGCCAGCAGCTCCAGCGGTTCGTTCTACAATGAGCAGTTCTTC.

The chain employs TRBV27 and TRBJ2-7; perhaps TRBD2 as D (6 bases). CDR1 MNHEY and CDR2 SMNVEV come from the germline V gene (reference sequence). V was trimmed by 6 bases and J by 3 bases, leaving 27 bases between them. CDR3 size: 18 residues. The CDR3 sequence is CASSHHPGTPNPHYEQYF. DNA for the CDR3: TGTGCCAGCAGCCATCACCCCGGGACTCCAAACCCCCACTACGAGCAGTACTTC.

The chain has TRBV6-1 and TRBJ1-1; D uncertain. The CDR3 runs to 14 residues. V lost 2 bases and J 2 bases, leaving 9 bases between the germline ends. The germline V gene has CDR1 MNHNS and CDR2 SASEGT. CDR3 sequence: CASSERSLNTEAFF. DNA of the CDR3: TGTGCCAGCAGTGAACGATCCCTCAACACTGAAGCTTTCTTT.

V and J are TRBV27 and TRBJ2-5, with 12 bases fitting TRBD2. Germline V gene sequence: CDR1 MNHEY, CDR2 SMNVEV (reference sequence). The CDR3 length is 16 residues. With V trimmed by 4 bases and J by 7 bases, 10 bases remained unmatched. The CDR3 DNA sequence: TGTGCCAGCAGTTCCCCTAGCGGGAGGGCCAGGGGGACCCAGTACTTC. Protein: CASSSPSGRARGTQYF.

V gene TRBV7-9 combines with J gene TRBJ2-7, with D possibly TRBD1 on 6 matching bases. The CDR3 has 16 residues. The V end was cut by 5 bases, the J end by 4 bases, with 21 bases between. The germline V gene has CDR1 SEHNR and CDR2 FQNEAQ (reference sequence). Here the CDR3 reads CASSHPYRVGHYEQYF. CDR3 DNA: TGTGCCAGCAGCCACCCATACAGGGTCGGGCATTACGAGCAGTACTTC.